The source of this TCR beta chain is a study of radiation and T cells in renal cell carcinoma (TCRdb year 2020). Background for the entire study: Samples came from a clinical trial, in which primary renal cell carcinomas received 15 Gy stereotactic body radiation therapy followed by nephrectomy 4 weeks later. Across all 55 or so samples, several million unique CDR3 nucleotide sequences encoding some 3,000,000 unique CDR3 amino acid sequences were identified. In total, 50 to 55 samples underwent TCR beta sequencing: around 25 tumors plus 27 peripheral blood samples. General findings and caveats noted by the study authors: An increase in top tumor clonotypes in blood was observed from baseline to 2 weeks post-radiation, followed by contraction by 4 weeks, which was taken to suggest transient expansion of tumor-resident clones. Because no pretreatment tumor biopsies were available, whether clonotypes were present in the tumor at baseline could not be determined. With a single-armed trial design, the study had no way to address how radiation dose or scheduling affects the TCR repertoire. Dynamics of the blood repertoire were not tracked past 4 weeks after treatment.

Following the manufacturer's recommendations, the immunoSEQ kit was used to generate TCR beta libraries from genomic DNA. To prepare libraries, a first multiplex PCR with proprietary primers was run, followed by a second PCR that added unique barcodes, and a bead cleanup was done after each round. Each sample batch included a kit-provided positive control reaction and a negative control reaction. The final libraries were assessed on an Agilent 4200 TapeStation D1000 ScreenTape, pooled by volume, and quantified by qPCR. Sequencing ran on an Illumina NextSeq500 with a MidOutput 150-cycle cartridge, using 156 Read1 and 15 Index1 cycles with kit custom primers. The pooled library was loaded at 0.9 to 1 pM with an approximately 18% PhiX control spike-in. Per the original workflow: The vendor-processed data were analyzed in R, and a clonotype was defined as all T cells that share the same CDR3 nucleotide sequence. For clone abundance analyses, frequencies were normalized to the 10,000 most abundant clones per sample. Public T cell clones, which averaged fewer than five per sample, were removed prior to analysis. Tumor-enriched and baseline blood-enriched clonotypes were defined by at least a 32-fold difference in abundance between compartments. A beta-binomial differential abundance model was used to identify clonotypes that expanded or contracted between blood time points. Similarity between tumor and blood repertoires was quantified using the Baroni-Urbani and Buser coefficient, and groups were compared with two-tailed Wilcoxon tests in R. TCRdb's version of the immuneACCESS table is confined to in-frame rearrangements and falls short of the full clone set. An unresolved V gene accounts for under half of the shortfall where checked; the remainder is of unknown origin. That table is the source of V, J and clone size, and D and trimming were worked out from the DNA. In this sample the table shows about 150,000 clones, nearly 90% of which occur a single time. The top ten constitute approximately 12% of the sample.

The CDR3 sequence holds 12 residues, the cysteine and phenylalanine included. Of all the DNA, just the CDR3 is kept, 36 bases in frame from base 1. The germline V gene (reference sequence) supplies CDR1 GTSNPN and CDR2 SVGIG. The junction shows trimming of 8 bases on V and 3 bases on J, and the gene matches do not reach 3 bases of it. Per the publication, the time point label means: baseline pretreatment blood. The treatment or condition label corresponds to: 15 Gy SBRT to primary tumor, nephrectomy 4 weeks later. To track tumor-enriched clonotypes, serial peripheral blood was sampled from radiation-treated patients at baseline and at 2 weeks and 4 weeks after SBRT. Renal cell carcinoma with clear cell pathology was present in all patients. The QIAamp DNA Blood Mini Kit (Qiagen) was used to prepare genomic DNA for TCR sequencing. The analyses included just those samples that passed every quality control check.

For this clone: The specificity of this receptor is unknown. Base quality data are lacking; no much larger clone is found one base away.

The sample here was blood, taken from a patient whose treatment included radiotherapy and nephrectomy. The origin of this receptor is a woman aged 50 to 60 with renal cell carcinoma. Recombination joined TRBV30 with TRBJ1-1, with 10 bases in between that match TRBD1. The CDR3 sequence is CARDRGDTEAFF. The DNA sequence follows: TGTGCCAGGGACAGGGGCGACACTGAAGCTTTCTTT.